Below, 19 T cell receptor beta chains from the same sample are listed, as sequenced in a study of post-analysis software for immune sequencing data. Findings and caveats of the study: TRBV5-6, TRBV5-1 and TRBV20-1 belonged to a set of about five TRBV segments that were more frequent in patients than controls.

Prepared libraries of TCR beta cDNA carried unique molecular identifiers. MiXCR, run by TCRdb on the PCR reads, gives a single entry per CDR3 protein. The sample holds 740,000 or so distinct CDR3 sequences, approximately 57% seen once. Antigens of these TCRs are unknown. Specimen: blood. The receptors stem from a girl under 18 with multiple sclerosis.

This clonotype was observed a handful of times. The V call is TRBV2, the J call TRBJ2-1, with TRBD2 identical over 13 bases. V was pared by 0 bases and J by 12 bases, with 8 bases of the junction left unmatched. CDR3 length: 16 amino acids. CDR1 is SNHLY and CDR2 is FYNNEI in the germline V gene. CDR3 sequence (DNA): TGTGCCAGCAGTGAAGCTAGACTAGCGGGGGGCCAGGGGCAGTTCTTC. This encodes CASSEARLAGGQGQFF.

The chain links TRBV20-1 to TRBJ1-2, with TRBD1 matching 9 bases. The germline V gene encodes CDR1 DFQATT and CDR2 SNEGSKA (reference sequence). Losses at the gene ends were 4 bases for V and 7 bases for J; bases not matched to a gene: 16. The CDR3 loop spans 16 amino acids. Written as DNA, the CDR3 is TGCAGTGCTACGACTGGACAGGGGAATTGGTTGACTGGCTACACCTTC. It codes for CSATTGQGNWLTGYTF.

The V and J genes are TRBV9 and TRBJ2-3; the match to TRBD2 covers 10 bases. Germline assignment: CDR1 SGDLS and CDR2 YYNGEE. Trimming took 0 bases from V and 4 from J; bases not matched to a gene: 8. This CDR3 contains 17 residues. As DNA, the CDR3 is TGTGCCAGCAGCGTAGCTAGCGGGGGAACTCGAGCAGATACGCAGTATTTT. Translated: CASSVASGGTRADTQYF.

CDR3 amino acids: CSARDRTGANYGYTF. The CDR3 nucleotides are TGCAGTGCTAGAGATCGAACAGGGGCTAACTATGGCTACACCTTC. This chain connects TRBV20-1 to TRBJ1-2, with TRBD1 matching over 7 bases. Germline CDR1 DFQATT, CDR2 SNEGSKA (reference sequence). The CDR3 totals 15 residues. V lost 0 bases to trimming and J lost 0 bases; unmatched junction nucleotides: 4.

The chain combines TRBV2 with TRBJ2-4; a possible D gene is TRBD1 (6 bases). The J call may not be correct, given that the DNA end is closer to TRBJ2-7. CDR3 length: 14 residues. The germline V gene has CDR1 SNHLY and CDR2 FYNNEI. In nucleotides, the CDR3 is TGTGCCAGCAGTCAGCAGGGGAGAACCTACGAGCAGTACTTC. Its translation is CASSQQGRTYEQYF.

This clonotype was counted a few times. The chain links TRBV7-8 to TRBJ2-4; 10 nucleotides match TRBD1. The CDR3 is 14 residues long. Germline V lookup: CDR1 SGHVS, CDR2 FQNEAQ. J gave up 7 bases and V 1 base, and 1 base lay outside the gene matches. CDR3 in amino acids: CASSLEDRGNIQYF. For the CDR3, the DNA is TGTGCCAGCAGCTTAGAGGACAGGGGGAACATTCAGTACTTC.

This clonotype was counted between two and nine times. The chain links TRBV6-5 to TRBJ2-3; the match to TRBD1 covers 9 bases. CDR1 is MNHEY, CDR2 SVGAGI, per germline. This CDR3 spans 16 amino acids. The V and J ends lost 4 bases and 0 bases, in that order; junction bases with no gene match: 5. CDR3 region: CASSSRQGVSTDTQYF. The DNA of the CDR3 is TGTGCCAGCAGTTCTCGACAGGGGGTTAGCACAGATACGCAGTATTTT.

This sequence joins TRBV12-3 or TRBV12-4 and TRBJ1-2; D is undetermined. This CDR3 is 13 amino acids long. Trimming pared 3 bases from V and 3 bases from J, leaving 8 bases between. CDR3 sequence reads: CASSFQTDYGYTF. The CDR3 DNA is TGTGCCAGCAGTTTCCAGACGGACTATGGCTACACCTTC.

DNA of the CDR3: TGTGCCAGCAGCCCCGGGACTAGCGGGAGGCGTAGGGGCGAGACCCAGTACTTC. The encoded protein is CASSPGTSGRRRGETQYF. The chain links TRBV7-2 to TRBJ2-7, with 15 nucleotides matching TRBD2. The DNA end is a closer match to TRBJ2-5, so the J assignment may be wrong. The germline V gene encodes CDR1 SGHTA and CDR2 FQGNSA. The CDR3 contains 18 residues.

The chain uses TRBV5-1 and TRBJ1-6; D gene unclear. Germline assignment: CDR1 SGHRS and CDR2 YFSETQ. The length of the CDR3 is 18 residues. V was shortened by 0 bases and J by 9 bases, with 22 bases between the two germline ends. CDR3 sequence: CASSLVMARGPIGSPLHF. The CDR3 DNA follows: TGCGCCAGCAGCTTGGTGATGGCACGAGGGCCGATTGGTTCACCCCTCCACTTT. Complete variable domain (other parts from reference TRBV5-1 and TRBJ1-6): KAGVTQTPRYLIKTRGQQVTLSCSPISGHRSVSWYQQTPGQGLQFLFEYFSETQRNKGNFPGRFSGRQFSNSRSEMNVSTLELGDSALYLCASSLVMARGPIGSPLHFGNGTRLTVT.

The genes are TRBV7-8 and TRBJ2-4, with 7 bases fitting TRBD2. V dropped 0 bases and J dropped 15; count of bases not matched to a gene: 5. CDR3 length: 12 residues. The germline CDR1 and CDR2 sequences are SGHVS and FQNEAQ. The DNA for the CDR3 is TGTGCCAGCAGCTTAGCTCGGCGGGAGCGGTACTTC. It is translated as CASSLARRERYF.

The rearrangement uses TRBV5-6 and TRBJ2-1; a possible D gene is TRBD2 (7 bases). The CDR3 sequence is 16 residues long. V was pared by 4 bases and J by 0 bases, with 14 bases between. Per the germline V gene, CDR1 is SGHDT and CDR2 is YYEEEE. CDR3 nucleotide sequence: TGTGCCAGCAGCCTGGGGGGGCAGGTCTCCTACAATGAGCAGTTCTTC. Amino acid sequence: CASSLGGQVSYNEQFF.

The chain links TRBV2 to TRBJ2-7; 8 nucleotides line up with TRBD2. CDR3 length: 15 amino acids. Germline CDR1 is SNHLY and CDR2 is FYNNEI. Unmatched junction bases numbered 7, after V lost 2 bases and J lost 4 bases. CDR3 sequence: CASSESGREVYEQYF. CDR3 coding DNA: TGTGCCAGCAGTGAAAGTGGGCGGGAGGTTTACGAGCAGTACTTC.

The DNA for the CDR3 is TGCGCCAGCAGCTTGGATGGTGAGACCCAGTACTTC. Translated, it gives CASSLDGETQYF. The chain has TRBV5-1 and TRBJ2-5, with D hard to call. CDR1 and CDR2 (germline): SGHRS, YFSETQ. Trimming removed 0 bases from V and 5 bases from J, with 5 bases in between. This CDR3 has 12 amino acids.

The chain combines TRBV6-5 with TRBJ2-6; D possibly uses TRBD1 or TRBD2 (5 bases each). Germline lookup yields CDR1 MNHEY and CDR2 SVGAGI. The V gene lost 6 bases and the J gene lost 0 bases, with 9 bases spanning the gap. This CDR3 spans 15 amino acids. CDR3 in DNA: TGTGCCAGCAGGACTACAGGCTCTGGGGCCAACGTCCTGACTTTC. Amino acids: CASRTTGSGANVLTF.

The genes are TRBV5-1 and TRBJ2-7, with 8 bases identical to TRBD1. CDR1 and CDR2 from the germline V gene are SGHRS and YFSETQ. The V gene end was trimmed by 7 bases and the J gene end by 6 bases; junction bases not matched to a gene: 12. The CDR3 is 14 amino acids. CDR3 amino acids: CASQSGTGAAEQYF. The CDR3 region has the DNA TGCGCCAGCCAATCGGGGACAGGAGCAGCCGAGCAGTACTTC. The full variable domain, rest sourced from reference TRBV5-1 and TRBJ2-7, is KAGVTQTPRYLIKTRGQQVTLSCSPISGHRSVSWYQQTPGQGLQFLFEYFSETQRNKGNFPGRFSGRQFSNSRSEMNVSTLELGDSALYLCASQSGTGAAEQYFGPGTRLTVT.

The chain recombines TRBV29-1 with TRBJ2-5, with D perhaps TRBD1 (5 bases). The length of the CDR3 is 13 residues. V lost 1 base to trimming and J lost 7 bases, with 13 bases between them. Germline CDR1 SQVTM, CDR2 ANQGSEA. The CDR3 loop reads CSVEGQGERTQYF. The DNA for the CDR3 is TGCAGCGTTGAAGGGCAGGGTGAACGGACCCAGTACTTC. Looking up the rest from reference TRBV29-1 and TRBJ2-5 gives the full variable domain: SAVISQKPSRDICQRGTSLTIQCQVDSQVTMMFWYRQQPGQSLTLIATANQGSEATYESGFVIDKFPISRPNLTFSTLTVSNMSPEDSSIYLCSVEGQGERTQYFGPGTRLLVL.

This chain links TRBV20-1 with TRBJ2-1; 10 bases are shared with TRBD2. The J segment lost 7 bases and the V segment lost 6 bases, leaving 6 bases of the junction unmatched. CDR3 length: 13 amino acids. The germline V gene has CDR1 DFQATT and CDR2 SNEGSKA (reference sequence). The CDR3 here is CSAPRTSGNEQFF. CDR3 coding DNA: TGCAGTGCCCCTAGGACTAGCGGAAATGAGCAGTTCTTC.

The V and J genes are TRBV6-5 and TRBJ1-2; possibly TRBD1 for D (5 bases). The V gene lost 6 bases and the J gene lost 0 bases, with 11 bases spanning the gap. Germline CDR1 reads MNHEY; CDR2 reads SVGAGI. The CDR3 is 14 amino acids. CDR3 region: CASSQRGANYGYTF. CDR3 coding DNA: TGTGCCAGCAGCCAGAGGGGAGCTAACTATGGCTACACCTTC.